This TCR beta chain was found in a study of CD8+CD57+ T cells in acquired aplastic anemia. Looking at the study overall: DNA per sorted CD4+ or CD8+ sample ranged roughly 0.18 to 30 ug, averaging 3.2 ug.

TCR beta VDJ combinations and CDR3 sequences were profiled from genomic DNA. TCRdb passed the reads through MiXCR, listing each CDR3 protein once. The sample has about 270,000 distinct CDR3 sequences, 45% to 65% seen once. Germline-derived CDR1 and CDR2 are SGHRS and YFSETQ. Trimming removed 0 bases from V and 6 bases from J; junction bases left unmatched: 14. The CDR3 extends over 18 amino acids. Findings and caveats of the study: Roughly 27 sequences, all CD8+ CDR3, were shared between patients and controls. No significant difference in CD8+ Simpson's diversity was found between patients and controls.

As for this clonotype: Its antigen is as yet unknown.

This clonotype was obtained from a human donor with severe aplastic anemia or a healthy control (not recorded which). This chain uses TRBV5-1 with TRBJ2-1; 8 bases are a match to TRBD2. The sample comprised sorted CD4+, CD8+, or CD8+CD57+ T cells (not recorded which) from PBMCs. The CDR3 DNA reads TGCGCCAGCAGCTTGGCCGGAGGGGGGGCCGGGGGGGTCAATGAGCAGTTCTTC. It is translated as CASSLAGGGAGGVNEQFF. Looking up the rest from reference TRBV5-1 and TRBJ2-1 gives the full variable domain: KAGVTQTPRYLIKTRGQQVTLSCSPISGHRSVSWYQQTPGQGLQFLFEYFSETQRNKGNFPGRFSGRQFSNSRSEMNVSTLELGDSALYLCASSLAGGGAGGVNEQFFGPGTRLTVL.